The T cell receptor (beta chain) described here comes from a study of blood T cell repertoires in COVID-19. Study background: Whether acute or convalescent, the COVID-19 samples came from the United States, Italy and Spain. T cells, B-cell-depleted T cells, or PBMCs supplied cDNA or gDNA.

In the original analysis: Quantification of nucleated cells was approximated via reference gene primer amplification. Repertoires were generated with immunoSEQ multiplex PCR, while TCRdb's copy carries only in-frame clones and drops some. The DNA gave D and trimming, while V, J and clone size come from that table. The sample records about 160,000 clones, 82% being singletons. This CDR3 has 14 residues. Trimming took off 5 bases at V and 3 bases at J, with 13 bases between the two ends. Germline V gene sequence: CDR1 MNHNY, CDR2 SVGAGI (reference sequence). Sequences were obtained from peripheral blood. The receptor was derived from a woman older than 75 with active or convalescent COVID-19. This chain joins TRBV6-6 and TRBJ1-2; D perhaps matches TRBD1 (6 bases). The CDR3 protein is CASSPRGADYGYTF. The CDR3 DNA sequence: TGTGCCAGCAGTCCCCGGGGGGCGGACTATGGCTACACCTTC.